This T cell receptor (beta chain) was sequenced during a study of blood T cell repertoires in COVID-19. Repertoires were generated with immunoSEQ multiplex PCR, while TCRdb's copy carries only in-frame clones and drops some. The sample consists of 200,000 or so clones, less than 90% of them appearing once. This clone was seen a few times. Sequencing was performed on peripheral blood. This TCR was sampled from a woman between 70 and 85 years old with acute or convalescent COVID-19.

CDR3 sequence: CASSQDLGSERPQHF. Written as DNA, the CDR3 is TGTGCCAGCAGCCAAGATCTAGGCAGTGAAAGGCCCCAGCATTTT. The chain couples TRBV4-2 to TRBJ1-5; D uncertain. This CDR3 region has 15 residues. The germline gives CDR1 LGHNA, CDR2 YNFKEQ. With 0 bases removed from V and 9 bases from J, the gap between germline ends came to 15 bases.